Listed below are T cell receptor beta chains from one sample, sequenced in a study of blood T cell repertoires in COVID-19. Using immunoSEQ multiplex PCR, the repertoire was profiled, and TCRdb retains in-frame clones only, with some absent. The sample shows 200,000 to 250,000 clones, roughly four fifths of them seen only once. Input material: peripheral blood. All receptors derive from a woman aged 45-60 years with acute or convalescent COVID-19. CDR3s include the opening cysteine and the closing phenylalanine or tryptophan. A D gene is named only where the DNA matches it firmly. Where a row states a size, it is once, few, many or the class of an expanded clone; other rows omit it.

clone_size j_call d_call v_call cdr3_length cdr3_nt cdr3_aa
few TRBJ1-2 TRBD1 TRBV19 13 TGTGCCAGTAGTACCTCGGACAGGGACGGCTACACCTTC CASSTSDRDGYTF
NA TRBJ2-2 NA TRBV21-1 17 TGTGCCAGCAGCAAGCTAGCTCCCCCCCGAAACACCGGGGAGCTGTTTTTT CASSKLAPPRNTGELFF
NA TRBJ2-2 NA TRBV6-2/TRBV6-3 16 TGTGCCAGCAGTTACCAGCATACTACGAACACCGGGGAGCTGTTTTTT CASSYQHTTNTGELFF
few TRBJ1-4 TRBD1 TRBV6-5 13 TGTGCCAGCCTGGGACAGGTCGGGGAAAAACTGTTTTTT CASLGQVGEKLFF
NA TRBJ2-7 TRBD1 TRBV28 16 TGTGCCAGCAGTACTCGGGTTCGGACAGGGATCTACGAGCAGTACTTC CASSTRVRTGIYEQYF
NA TRBJ2-6 NA TRBV19 15 TGTGCCAGTAGTAAGTTCAGATCCGGGGCCAACGTCCTGACTTTC CASSKFRSGANVLTF
NA TRBJ2-4 NA TRBV7-9 15 TGTGCCAGCAGCCCAATCACAGAAGCCAAAAACATTCAGTACTTC CASSPITEAKNIQYF
NA TRBJ1-5 NA TRBV12-2 14 TGTGCAAGTCGCCCCGGGGTAGTGGGTCAGCCCCAGCATTTT CASRPGVVGQPQHF
NA TRBJ1-2 NA TRBV2 13 TGTGCCAGCAGTGAACTAACAGTCTATGGCTACACCTTC CASSELTVYGYTF
NA TRBJ1-5 NA TRBV28 14 TGTGCCAGCAGTTTATCGGGTTGGGATCAGCCCCAGCATTTT CASSLSGWDQPQHF
NA TRBJ2-1 NA TRBV18 15 TGTGCCAGCTCACCCCGGGATTTAGGGCTCCATGAGCAGTTCTTC CASSPRDLGLHEQFF